Following are 6 T cell receptor beta chains from one sample sequenced in a study of OX40 agonist ivuxolimab in advanced cancers. Receptor amplification or capture employed the immunoSEQ multiplex PCR assay. TCRdb carries this immuneACCESS record with in-frame sequences only. Its versions omit some clonotypes, under half of them owing to an unresolved V gene in the studies checked, with the rest unexplained. Present in this sample are approximately 14,000 clones, approximately 84% of which were seen just once. The ten largest make up around 67% of the sample. Sequencing was performed on CD4+ or CD8+ T cells sorted from blood, taken in a trial of the OX40 agonist ivuxolimab. All receptors come from an adult with an advanced solid tumor such as melanoma, head and neck, liver or kidney cancer.

The chain uses TRBV5-6 and TRBJ2-3; D is undetermined. CDR3 length equals 14 residues. The V end was cut by 0 bases, the J end by 9 bases, with 14 bases between. CDR1 SGHDT and CDR2 YYEEEE come from the germline V gene. The CDR3 DNA reads as TGTGCCAGCAGCTTGGGGTTGTCAGGCGGCACGCAGTATTTT. It translates to CASSLGLSGGTQYF.

The V gene is TRBV5-5, the J gene TRBJ2-7; maybe TRBD1 (6 bases). CDR3 length equals 18 residues. From germline, CDR1 is SGHKS and CDR2 YYEKEE (reference sequence). The V gene lost 2 bases and the J gene lost 3 bases, with 24 bases spanning the gap. In nucleotides, the CDR3 is TGTGCCAGCAGCTTTAGGGACATTCCCGCCCGCTTGGGCTACGAGCAGTACTTC. Its protein product is CASSFRDIPARLGYEQYF.

Only one count was recorded for this clone. The J gene is TRBJ1-2, the V gene TRBV10-3; D gene ambiguous. This CDR3 region has 16 residues. Trimming took 2 bases from V and 4 from J, leaving 17 bases between them. The germline CDR1 and CDR2 sequences are ENHRY and SYGVKD. In DNA, the CDR3 is TGTGCCATCAGTGAGCGGGCAGCTGGGAATCTCTATGGCTACACCTTC. Residues: CAISERAAGNLYGYTF.

This clone has only one observation. This chain uses TRBV6-1 with TRBJ2-1; TRBD1 or TRBD2 may be the D gene (6 bases each). CDR3 length: 15 residues. Per the germline V gene, CDR1 is MNHNS and CDR2 is SASEGT. Deletions cut 8 bases from V and 2 bases from J, with 16 bases between. This CDR3 is CASAVEGEPYNEQFF. DNA for the CDR3: TGTGCCAGCGCAGTGGAGGGGGAACCCTACAATGAGCAGTTCTTC.

V usage is TRBV29-1 and J usage is TRBJ2-3; D gene uncertain. Germline V CDR1 and CDR2: SQVTM, ANQGSEA. Trimming cost V 1 base and J 1 base, with 6 bases left between them. CDR3 length equals 13 residues. In nucleotides, the CDR3 is TGCAGCGTTGAAGGGCACGGCACAGATACGCAGTATTTT. This sequence encodes CSVEGHGTDTQYF.

The V gene is TRBV7-6, the J gene TRBJ1-4, with D unclear. The CDR3 covers 15 residues. The germline V gene encodes CDR1 SGHVS and CDR2 FNYEAQ. V dropped 1 base and J dropped 7 bases, with 13 bases sitting between them. The CDR3 sequence is CASSLGGPSGEKLFF. The CDR3 bases are TGTGCCAGCAGCTTAGGGGGTCCCTCAGGTGAAAAACTGTTTTTT.